This T cell receptor beta chain comes out of a study of blood T cell repertoires in COVID-19. Study information: Sites across the United States, Italy and Spain contributed samples from acute and convalescent COVID-19. PBMCs, B-cell-depleted T cells, or T cells were the source of the cDNA or gDNA that made up the material.

Generated by immunoSEQ multiplex PCR, the TCRdb table keeps only in-frame clones and is missing some. There are 150,000 to 200,000 clones in the sample; 85% to 90% occur only once, and about 6.5% lies in the top ten. This clonotype was obtained from a woman older than 75 in a cohort sampled during active or convalescent COVID-19. Sequencing used peripheral blood.

The CDR3 here is CASSPSSNPATEQFF. The CDR3 DNA sequence: TGTGCCAGCTCACCTAGCTCTAATCCGGCAACTGAGCAGTTCTTC. The rearrangement links TRBV18 to TRBJ2-1; D not certain. With 3 bases removed from V and 9 bases from J, the gap between germline ends came to 18 bases. CDR1 KGHSH and CDR2 LQKENI come from the germline V gene. This CDR3 region has 15 residues.